This T cell receptor beta chain was captured by sequencing in a study of molecular identifiers for immune sequencing clone quantification. Study-wide results and limits: A shared barcode on identical TCR molecules could lead to underestimated sizes for highly expanded clones. Under 1% of molecules in naive cells, but over 99% of effector molecules, belonged to clones above 20 RNA copies.

TCRdb passed the PCR reads through MiXCR, listing each CDR3 protein once. In the table there are under 650,000 distinct CDR3 sequences, roughly 21% of which are singletons. Trimming stripped 0 bases from V and 5 bases from J, with 11 bases between. This CDR3 has 14 amino acids. Looked up from germline, CDR1 is SGDLS and CDR2 is YYNGEE. Libraries of naive CD8 T cells were made from around 20,000 to 1,000,000 sorted cells. They used 10%, 30% or 50% RNA. As CD8+CD4-CCR7+CD45RA+ cells, naive CD8 T cells were sorted. This clonotype was detected many times. Its antigen remains unknown. The material sequenced was naive CD8+ T cells from blood, with Jurkat cell RNA spiked in. Subset in this sample: FACS-sorted CD8+CD4-CCR7+CD45RA+ naive T cells. The chain combines TRBV9 with TRBJ1-1; D is unclear. The clonotype comes from a human donor in good health. Some libraries in this study had Jurkat cell RNA spiked in. CDR3 sequence reads: CASSVEAEGTEAFF. As DNA, the CDR3 is TGTGCCAGCAGCGTAGAGGCAGAGGGTACTGAAGCTTTCTTT.